The 10 T cell receptor beta chains given below trace back to one sample, sequenced in a study of cytomegalovirus exposure and HLA in healthy donors. PCR involved 60 Vbeta and 13 Jbeta primers. TCRdb's copy holds only in-frame clones and misses some; the assay was immunoSEQ multiplex PCR. This sample has some 98,000 clones, with roughly 86% found just once. Source material: PBMCs. The receptors here all came from a human donor in good health.

This rearrangement joins TRBV7-2 to TRBJ1-1, with 11 bases that match TRBD1. The germline V gene has CDR1 SGHTA and CDR2 FQGNSA. The length of the CDR3 is 18 residues. V shed 3 bases, J shed 5 bases, and the junction held 14 bases outside the gene matches. DNA of the CDR3: TGTGCCAGCAGCTTGAGGGGGGTGGACAGGGGGCGGGGGACTGAAGCTTTCTTT. It yields the protein CASSLRGVDRGRGTEAFF. Full variable domain (missing parts from reference TRBV7-2 and TRBJ1-1): GAGVSQSPSNKVTEKGKDVELRCDPISGHTALYWYRQSLGQGLEFLIYFQGNSAPDKSGLPSDRFSAERTGGSVSTLTIQRTQQEDSAVYLCASSLRGVDRGRGTEAFFGQGTRLTVV.

This clone was found once. The rearrangement joins TRBV5-8 to TRBJ1-1, with D possibly TRBD1 on 6 matching bases. The V end was cut by 3 bases, the J end by 1 base, with 7 bases between. This CDR3 region has 13 residues. Germline assignment: CDR1 SGHTS and CDR2 YDEGEE. CDR3 protein: CASSWTANTEAFF. CDR3 nucleotides: TGTGCCAGCAGCTGGACAGCGAACACTGAAGCTTTCTTT. Filled out from reference TRBV5-8 and TRBJ1-1, the complete variable domain reads EAGVTQSPTHLIKTRGQQATLRCSPISGHTSVYWYQQALGLGLQFLLWYDEGEERNRGNFPPRFSGRQFPNYSSELNVNALELEDSALYLCASSWTANTEAFFGQGTRLTVV.

V gene TRBV19 combines with J gene TRBJ1-2; 9 positions match TRBD1. This CDR3 comprises 12 residues. Germline loops: CDR1 LNHDA, CDR2 SQIVND (reference sequence). With 4 bases clipped from V and 6 bases from J, the junction kept 0 bases outside the gene matches. CDR3 in DNA: TGTGCCAGTAGTAGGACAGGGGATGGCTACACCTTC. Protein product: CASSRTGDGYTF.

This chain links TRBV28 with TRBJ2-7, with TRBD2 matching 7 bases. This CDR3 comprises 16 residues. V lost 3 bases and J lost 4; bases outside the gene matches: 12. Germline-derived CDR1 and CDR2 are MDHEN and SYDVKM. CDR3 residues: CASSFPTGGSPYEQYF. The CDR3 DNA sequence: TGTGCCAGCAGTTTTCCCACCGGCGGGAGCCCTTACGAGCAGTACTTC.

The J gene is TRBJ2-2, the V gene TRBV6-5, with D hard to call. CDR1 is MNHEY, CDR2 SVGAGI, per germline. The V gene lost 6 bases and the J gene lost 0 bases, with 11 bases spanning the gap. The CDR3 is made up of 15 amino acids. The CDR3 sequence is CASRSLSANTGELFF. The CDR3 region has the DNA TGTGCCAGCAGGAGTCTTTCCGCGAACACCGGGGAGCTGTTTTTT.

The rearrangement joins TRBV5-5 to TRBJ2-7, with unresolved D. The germline V gene has CDR1 SGHKS and CDR2 YYEKEE (reference sequence). The V end was cut by 2 bases, the J end by 2 bases, with 2 bases between. This CDR3 comprises 11 residues. As DNA, the CDR3 is TGTGCCAGCAGCTTCACCTACGAGCAGTACTTC. Its protein is CASSFTYEQYF.

The chain links TRBV7-6 to TRBJ1-6; 8 nucleotides line up with TRBD1. Per the germline V gene, CDR1 is SGHVS and CDR2 is FNYEAQ. The CDR3 is 15 amino acids. J gave up 7 bases and V 0 bases, and 2 bases lay outside the gene matches. CDR3 protein: CASSLAQGANSPLHF. The CDR3 DNA follows: TGTGCCAGCAGCTTAGCCCAGGGGGCAAATTCACCCCTCCACTTT.

This clone was recorded at least ten times. The rearrangement uses TRBV6-5 and TRBJ1-1, with 9 bases that match TRBD1. Germline V gives CDR1 MNHEY, CDR2 SVGAGI. Germline trimming cut 5 bases from V and 4 bases from J; bases unmatched to any gene: 5. This CDR3 has 14 residues. The CDR3 DNA reads TGTGCCAGCAGTCGGACAGGGGAGGGCACTGAAGCTTTCTTT. Protein: CASSRTGEGTEAFF.

The chain is built from TRBV5-1 and TRBJ2-5; D is perhaps TRBD1 (5 bases). Germline V lookup: CDR1 SGHRS, CDR2 YFSETQ. V shed 1 base and J shed 3 bases, with 7 bases lying between them. CDR3 size: 13 residues. The CDR3 loop reads CASSLQGEETQYF. CDR3 coding DNA: TGCGCCAGCAGCTTGCAAGGGGAAGAGACCCAGTACTTC.

A few counts support this clone. The chain has TRBV7-3 and TRBJ2-1; 11 bases are shared with TRBD2. The CDR3 covers 15 residues. The germline CDR1 and CDR2 sequences are SGHTA and FQGTGA. V was pared by 5 bases and J by 8 bases, with 8 bases of the junction left unmatched. In DNA, the CDR3 is TGTGCCAGCAGCCCGAAACTAGCGGGAGTCTATGAGCAGTTCTTC. Translation: CASSPKLAGVYEQFF.